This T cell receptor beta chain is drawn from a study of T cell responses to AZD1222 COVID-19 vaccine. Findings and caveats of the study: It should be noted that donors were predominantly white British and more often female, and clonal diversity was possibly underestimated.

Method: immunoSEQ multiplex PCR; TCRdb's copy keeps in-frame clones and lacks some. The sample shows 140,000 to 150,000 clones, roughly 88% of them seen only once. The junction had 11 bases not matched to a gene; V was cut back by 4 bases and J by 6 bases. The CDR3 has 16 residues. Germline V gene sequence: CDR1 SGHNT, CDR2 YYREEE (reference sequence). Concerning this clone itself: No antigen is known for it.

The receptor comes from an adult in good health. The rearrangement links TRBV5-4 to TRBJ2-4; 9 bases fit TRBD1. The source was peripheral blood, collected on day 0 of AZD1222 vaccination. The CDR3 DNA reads TGTGCCAGCAGCGTTTACACGGGACAGGGTTCAAACATTCAGTACTTC. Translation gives CASSVYTGQGSNIQYF.